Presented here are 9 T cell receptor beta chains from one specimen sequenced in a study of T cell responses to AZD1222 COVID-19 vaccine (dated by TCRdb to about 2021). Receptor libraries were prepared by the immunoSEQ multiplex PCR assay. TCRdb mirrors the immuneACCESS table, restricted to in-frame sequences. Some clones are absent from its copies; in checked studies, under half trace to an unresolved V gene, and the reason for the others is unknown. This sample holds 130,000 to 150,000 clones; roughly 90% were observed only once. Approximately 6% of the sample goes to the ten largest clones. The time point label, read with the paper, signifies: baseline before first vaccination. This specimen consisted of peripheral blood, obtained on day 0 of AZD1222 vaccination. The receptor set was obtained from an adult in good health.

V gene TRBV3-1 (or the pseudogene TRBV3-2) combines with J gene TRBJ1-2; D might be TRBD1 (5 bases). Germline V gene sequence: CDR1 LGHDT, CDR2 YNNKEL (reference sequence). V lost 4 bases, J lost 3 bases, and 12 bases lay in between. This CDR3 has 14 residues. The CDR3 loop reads CASSPLDNHYGYTF. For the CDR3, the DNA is TGTGCCAGCAGCCCGCTGGACAACCACTATGGCTACACCTTC.

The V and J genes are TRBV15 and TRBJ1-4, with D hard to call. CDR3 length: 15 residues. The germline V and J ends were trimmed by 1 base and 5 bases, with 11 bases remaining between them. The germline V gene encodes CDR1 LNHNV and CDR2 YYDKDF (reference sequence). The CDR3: CATSRVATANEKLFF. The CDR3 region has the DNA TGTGCCACCAGCAGAGTTGCAACGGCCAATGAAAAACTGTTTTTT. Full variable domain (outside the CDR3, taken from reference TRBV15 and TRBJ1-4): DAMVIQNPRYQVTQFGKPVTLSCSQTLNHNVMYWYQQKSSQAPKLLFHYYDKDFNNEADTPDNFQSRRPNTSFCFLDIRSPGLGDTAMYLCATSRVATANEKLFFGSGTQLSVL.

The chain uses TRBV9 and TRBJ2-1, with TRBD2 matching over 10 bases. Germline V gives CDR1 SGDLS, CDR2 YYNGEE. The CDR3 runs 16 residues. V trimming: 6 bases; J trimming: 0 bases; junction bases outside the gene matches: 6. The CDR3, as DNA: TGTGCCAGCAACCCTAGCGGGGGCCTCTCCTACAATGAGCAGTTCTTC. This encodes CASNPSGGLSYNEQFF.

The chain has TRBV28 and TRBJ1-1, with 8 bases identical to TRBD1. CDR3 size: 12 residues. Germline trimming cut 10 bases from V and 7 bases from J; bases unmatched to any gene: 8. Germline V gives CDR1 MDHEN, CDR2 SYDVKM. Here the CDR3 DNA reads TGTGCCACCGGGACAGGACCTATTGAAGCTTTCTTT. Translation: CATGTGPIEAFF.

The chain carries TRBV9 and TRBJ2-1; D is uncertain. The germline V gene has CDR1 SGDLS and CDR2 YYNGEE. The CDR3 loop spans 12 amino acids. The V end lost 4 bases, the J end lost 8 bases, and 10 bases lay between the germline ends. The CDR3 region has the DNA TGTGCCAGCAGCCCCCCGTCCTATGAGCAGTTCTTC. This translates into CASSPPSYEQFF.

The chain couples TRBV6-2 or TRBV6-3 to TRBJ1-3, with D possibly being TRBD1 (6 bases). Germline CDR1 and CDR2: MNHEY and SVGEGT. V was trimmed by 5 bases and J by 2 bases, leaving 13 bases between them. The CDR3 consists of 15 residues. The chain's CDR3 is CASSRADRPGNTIYF. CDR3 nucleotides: TGTGCCAGCAGTCGAGCCGACAGGCCTGGAAACACCATATATTTT.

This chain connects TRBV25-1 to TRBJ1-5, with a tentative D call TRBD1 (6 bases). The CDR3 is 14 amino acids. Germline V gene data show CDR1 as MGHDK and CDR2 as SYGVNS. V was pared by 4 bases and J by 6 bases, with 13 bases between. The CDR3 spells CASSGGQGTQPQHF. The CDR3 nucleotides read TGTGCCAGCAGTGGGGGGCAGGGCACTCAGCCCCAGCATTTT.

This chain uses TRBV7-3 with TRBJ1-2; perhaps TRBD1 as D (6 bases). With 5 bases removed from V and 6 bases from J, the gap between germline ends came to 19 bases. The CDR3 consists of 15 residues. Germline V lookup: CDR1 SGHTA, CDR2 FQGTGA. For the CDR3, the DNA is TGTGCCAGCAGCCGGGGACCAGGGGAGTATAATGGCTACACCTTC. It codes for CASSRGPGEYNGYTF. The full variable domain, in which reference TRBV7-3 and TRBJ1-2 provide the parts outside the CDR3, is GAGVSQTPSNKVTEKGKYVELRCDPISGHTALYWYRQSLGQGPEFLIYFQGTGAADDSGLPNDRFFAVRPEGSVSTLKIQRTERGDSAVYLCASSRGPGEYNGYTFGSGTRLTVV.

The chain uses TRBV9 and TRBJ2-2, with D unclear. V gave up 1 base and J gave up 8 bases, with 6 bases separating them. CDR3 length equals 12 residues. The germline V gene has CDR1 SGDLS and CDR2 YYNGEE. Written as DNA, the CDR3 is TGTGCCAGCAGCGTAAACTCTGGGGAGCTGTTTTTT. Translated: CASSVNSGELFF.